This is a list of T cell receptor beta chains from one sample in a study of vaccination and CD4 T cells after COVID-19. These receptors' antigens are unknown. TCRdb processed the PCR reads anew with MiXCR; each CDR3 protein has one entry. The profile shows roughly 20,000 distinct CDR3 sequences, about 44% of them singletons. The starting material was CD4+ T cells from blood, cultured in vitro, obtained before SARS-CoV-2 vaccination. These receptor sequences come from a human donor who had recovered from COVID-19. Both conserved end residues are part of each CDR3. The D gene is left open where the match is weak. Size tells how often a clone was seen (once, few, many) or the class of an expanded clone, and some rows leave it out.

.	TRBV11-3	TRBJ1-1	.	TGTGCCAGCAGCTTATCAACCGTGAACACTGAAGCTTTCTTT	CASSLSTVNTEAFF
.	TRBV19	TRBJ2-3	.	TGTGCCAGTAGAATCTCCGGGGATACGCAGTATTTT	CASRISGDTQYF
few	TRBV20-1	TRBJ1-2	.	TGCAGTGCTAGTACCCCCCTGGGCGGCTACACCTTC	CSASTPLGGYTF
.	TRBV29-1	TRBJ2-5	.	TGCAGCGTTGAACTTATAGAGACCCAGTACTTC	CSVELIETQYF
.	TRBV19	TRBJ1-5	TRBD1	TGTGCCAGTTCAACGGACAGGGACTATCAGCCCCAGCGTTTT	CASSTDRDYQPQRF
few	TRBV20-1	TRBJ2-3	.	TGCAGTGCTAGAGATCCCCCAGATACGCAGTATTTT	CSARDPPDTQYF
.	TRBV6-1	TRBJ2-3	.	TGTGCCAGCAGCTTACAGGGACCTTTCGATACGCAGTATTTT	CASSLQGPFDTQYF
few	TRBV6-1	TRBJ1-1	.	TGTGCCAGCAGACCCAGGACAGTCGGGAACACTGAAGCTTTCTTT	CASRPRTVGNTEAFF
once	TRBV5-1	TRBJ2-7	.	TGCGCCAGCACTAATACAGGGAGCTCCTACGAGCAGTACTTC	CASTNTGSSYEQYF
.	TRBV5-4	TRBJ1-1	TRBD1	TGTGCCAGCAGCGATGGGGACAGGGGCTACTCTGAAGCTTTCTTT	CASSDGDRGYSEAFF
.	TRBV7-6	TRBJ1-3	TRBD1	TGTGCCAGCAGCGTCCGGACAGGGGCAGGAAACACCATATATTTT	CASSVRTGAGNTIYF
.	TRBV20-1	TRBJ1-1	TRBD1	TGCAGTGCTCGCCGGACAGGGGGGCACACTGAAGCTTTCTTT	CSARRTGGHTEAFF
.	TRBV11-3	TRBJ1-1	.	TGTGCCAGCAGCCTCGAAGGGGGGGACACTGAAGCTTTCTTT	CASSLEGGDTEAFF
.	TRBV6-1	TRBJ1-5	.	TGTGCCAGCAATCCGGGCCTACAGCCCCAGCATTTT	CASNPGLQPQHF
.	TRBV6-5	TRBJ1-1	.	TGTGCCAGCAGTTTTCCGGGAGGGGTGAACACTGAAGCTTTCTTT	CASSFPGGVNTEAFF
.	TRBV5-4	TRBJ1-6	TRBD1	TGTGCCAGCAGCTCAGGGGGCTCGATCTCACCCCTCCACTTT	CASSSGGSISPLHF
once	TRBV6-1	TRBJ2-7	TRBD2	TGTGCCAGCGCACCTTTGGGGGGGGGCTCCTACGAGCAGTACTTC	CASAPLGGGSYEQYF
few	TRBV28	TRBJ1-1	.	TGTGCCAGCAGATACATGAACACTGAAGCTTTCTTT	CASRYMNTEAFF
few	TRBV20-1	TRBJ2-4	.	TGCAGTGCTATTAATATGGGAGGGGGCGTCCAGTACTTC	CSAINMGGGVQYF
few	TRBV6-2/TRBV6-3	TRBJ1-5	.	TGTGCCAGCAGTTACGTCAATCAGCCCCAGCATTTT	CASSYVNQPQHF
.	TRBV12-3/TRBV12-4	TRBJ1-2	.	TGTGCCACCGACAGCTACACCTTC	CATDSYTF
.	TRBV7-2	TRBJ1-6	TRBD1	TGTGCCAGCAGCCCCAGGACAGGGGGCGTCAATTCACCCCTCCACTTT	CASSPRTGGVNSPLHF
few	TRBV7-2	TRBJ2-1	.	TGTGCCAGCAGCTTAATCGATGAGCAGTTCTTC	CASSLIDEQFF
medium-sized	TRBV3-1	TRBJ1-2	TRBD1	TGTGCCAGCAGCCAAGGGACAGGGAACTATGGCTACACCTTC	CASSQGTGNYGYTF
few	TRBV11-2	TRBJ1-1	.	TGTGCCAGCAGCTTAGGCAGGAACACTGAAGCTTTCTTT	CASSLGRNTEAFF
.	TRBV28	TRBJ1-5	TRBD1	TGTGCCAGCAGCCCAATCGACAGGGGGCGGAATCAGCCCCAGCATTTT	CASSPIDRGRNQPQHF
.	TRBV5-6	TRBJ2-3	TRBD1	TGTGCCAGCAGCTTGGGGGGACAGGGAGGGGATACGCAGTATTTT	CASSLGGQGGDTQYF
.	TRBV7-2	TRBJ2-7	TRBD2	TGTGCCAGCAGCTCAAGGGTAGCGGGAGATTGGTACGAGCAGTACTTC	CASSSRVAGDWYEQYF
once	TRBV20-1	TRBJ2-2	TRBD2	TGCAGTGCTAGGGGGACTAGCGGGGATAACACCGGGGAGCTGTTTTTT	CSARGTSGDNTGELFF
once	TRBV4-2	TRBJ1-5	.	TGTGCCAGCAGCCAAGATACCGGACCTCAGCCCCAGCATTTT	CASSQDTGPQPQHF
.	TRBV6-2/TRBV6-3	TRBJ1-2	.	TGTGCCAGCAGCGCCCAGGAGGGGTCCTACTATGGCTACACCTTC	CASSAQEGSYYGYTF
.	TRBV20-1	TRBJ2-1	TRBD1	TGCAGTGCTAGGGGGGGCGGGGACAGGGTGACCCATGAGCAGTTCTTC	CSARGGGDRVTHEQFF
few	TRBV7-2	TRBJ1-5	.	TGTGCCAGCAGCTTAGCGCAAATGGGGGGATCGCCCCAGCATTTT	CASSLAQMGGSPQHF
.	TRBV7-2	TRBJ2-1	.	TGTGCCAGCAGCCTCGCCGGGGCCCCTGGGGGGAGTGAGCAGTTCTTC	CASSLAGAPGGSEQFF
.	TRBV4-3	TRBJ1-2	.	TGCGCCAGCAGCCAAGATCGGGCCAGCTATGGCTACACCTTC	CASSQDRASYGYTF
.	TRBV11-3	TRBJ2-7	.	TGTGCCAGCAGCTTATCGACGCAGACCACCTACGAGCAGTACTTC	CASSLSTQTTYEQYF
.	TRBV3-1	TRBJ2-6	.	TGTGCCAGCAGCCAAGATGCTGGGGCCAACGTCCTGACTTTC	CASSQDAGANVLTF
.	TRBV20-1	TRBJ1-5	.	TGCAGTGCGTTGGCCCTGGAGGCCCAGCATTTT	CSALALEAQHF
.	TRBV12-3/TRBV12-4	TRBJ1-3	.	TGTGCCAGCAGTTTGTCTGAAGGAAACACCATATATTTT	CASSLSEGNTIYF
few	TRBV2	TRBJ2-3	.	TGTGCCAGCAGTGTGACCGCAGATACGCAGTATTTT	CASSVTADTQYF
few	TRBV19	TRBJ1-2	TRBD1	TGTGCCAGTAAGGAGGGGGCGGACTATGGCTACACCTTC	CASKEGADYGYTF
.	TRBV20-1	TRBJ2-3	TRBD1	TGCAGTGCTAGAGACCCGACAGGGCCGGCAGATACGCAGTATTTT	CSARDPTGPADTQYF
.	TRBV5-1	TRBJ1-5	.	TGCGCCAGCAGCTTGGGTGGGGGTGGTCAGCCCCAGCATTTT	CASSLGGGGQPQHF
.	TRBV25-1	TRBJ2-3	.	TGTGCCAGCAGTGATCACGGCACAGATACGCAGTATTTT	CASSDHGTDTQYF
.	TRBV6-1	TRBJ1-6	TRBD1	TGTGCCAGCACAGCGGGACAGTACTCCTATAATTCACCCCTCCACTTT	CASTAGQYSYNSPLHF
.	TRBV28	TRBJ1-5	.	TGTGCCAGCAGCCGGCGTGGGAGGCTTAATCAGCCCCAGCATTTT	CASSRRGRLNQPQHF
.	TRBV27	TRBJ1-6	.	TGTGCCAGCAGTTTAGACCCTAGGGGAAGGGGTTCACCCCTCCACTTT	CASSLDPRGRGSPLHF
.	TRBV30	TRBJ1-2	.	TGTGCCTGGAGCCCTAGCGGAAACTATGGCTACACCTTC	CAWSPSGNYGYTF
.	TRBV6-1	TRBJ2-3	TRBD1	TGTGCCAGCAGTCTCCTTAAGCCAGGGGGCAGCACAGATACGCAGTATTTT	CASSLLKPGGSTDTQYF
.	TRBV7-9	TRBJ1-5	.	TGTGCCAGCAGCTTAGGGGAGGGGCAGGTCAATCAGCCCCAGCATTTT	CASSLGEGQVNQPQHF
.	TRBV6-2/TRBV6-3	TRBJ2-1	TRBD2	TGTGCCAGTAGCGGGGGGGCCTCCTACAATGAGCAGTTCTTC	CASSGGASYNEQFF
.	TRBV20-1	TRBJ1-3	.	TGCAGTGCTAGAGATACGAGACTGAAAACTTCTGGAAACACCATATATTTT	CSARDTRLKTSGNTIYF
.	TRBV27	TRBJ2-7	TRBD1	TGTGCCAGCAGTCCGCTGACTGGACCGGGACAGAGTTACGAGCAGTACTTC	CASSPLTGPGQSYEQYF
few	TRBV7-2	TRBJ1-2	TRBD1	TGTGCCAGCAGCCCCAGGGACAGAGCAAACTATGGCTACACCTTC	CASSPRDRANYGYTF
.	TRBV10-3	TRBJ1-1	.	TGTGCCATCAGGGGGGGCACCCAAGCTTTCTTT	CAIRGGTQAFF